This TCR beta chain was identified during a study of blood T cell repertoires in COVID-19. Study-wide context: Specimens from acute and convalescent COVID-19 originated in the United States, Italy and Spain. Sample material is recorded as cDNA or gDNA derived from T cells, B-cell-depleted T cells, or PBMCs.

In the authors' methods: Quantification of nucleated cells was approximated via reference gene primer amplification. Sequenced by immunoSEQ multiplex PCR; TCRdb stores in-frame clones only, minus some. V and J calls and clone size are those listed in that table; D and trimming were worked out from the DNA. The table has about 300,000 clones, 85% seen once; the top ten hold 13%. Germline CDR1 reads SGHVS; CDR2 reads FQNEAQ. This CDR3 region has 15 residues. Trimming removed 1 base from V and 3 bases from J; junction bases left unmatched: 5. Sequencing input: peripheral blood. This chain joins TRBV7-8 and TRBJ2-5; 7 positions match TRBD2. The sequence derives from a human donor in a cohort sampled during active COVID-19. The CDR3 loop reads CASSLVRGTKETQYF. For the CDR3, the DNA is TGTGCCAGCAGCTTAGTCCGCGGGACTAAAGAGACCCAGTACTTC.